One T cell receptor (beta chain) is described in this entry. Its antigen is unknown. Use of 60 Vbeta and 13 Jbeta primers characterized the PCR. Clones were read by immunoSEQ multiplex PCR, and TCRdb kept only the in-frame ones, dropping some. The table shows around 160,000 clones, with about 75% occurring only once. The data derive from a study of cytomegalovirus exposure and HLA in healthy donors. The study, taken as a whole, reports: Versus the roughly 690-donor mean, an Asian-associated ancestry cluster reportedly showed fewer N-insertions in a later analysis.

The source of this sequence is a man between 45 and 60 years old in good health and CMV-seropositive. The sample consisted of PBMCs.

The CDR3 loop is CSVTGTTNEKLFF. CDR3 nucleotide sequence: TGCAGCGTGACAGGAACAACTAATGAAAAACTGTTTTTT. The genes are TRBV29-1 and TRBJ1-4; tentative D call: TRBD1 (6 bases). Looked up from germline, CDR1 is SQVTM and CDR2 is ANQGSEA. The CDR3 extends over 13 amino acids. The ends were cut back, 6 bases at V and 0 bases at J, with 8 bases in the middle.